One sample yielded the 18 T cell receptor beta chains listed below, sequenced in a study of T cell responses to AZD1222 COVID-19 vaccine. Sequencing used immunoSEQ multiplex PCR; TCRdb keeps in-frame clones, though not all of them. The repertoire holds around 130,000 clones, roughly 92% seen once, with more than 0.95% in the top ten. The sample here was peripheral blood, taken 28 days after the second AZD1222 dose. The receptor set was obtained from an adult who received the AZD1222 COVID-19 vaccine.

The CDR3 bases are TGCGCCAGCAGCCTTCCCGACAGGCGTAATGAAAAACTGTTTTTT. It translates to CASSLPDRRNEKLFF. The chain carries TRBV4-1 and TRBJ1-4; TRBD1 might be the D (6 bases). Germline V gives CDR1 MGHRA, CDR2 YSYEKL. Trimming removed 4 bases from V and 4 bases from J, with 13 bases in between. This CDR3 is built from 15 residues.

The chain has TRBV12-3 or TRBV12-4 and TRBJ2-7; D ambiguous. The CDR3 has 13 residues. V gave up 3 bases and J gave up 6 bases, with 12 bases separating them. CDR3 protein: CASSFGGLGEQYF. In nucleotides, the CDR3 is TGTGCCAGCAGTTTCGGTGGTTTGGGCGAGCAGTACTTC.

V gene TRBV30 combines with J gene TRBJ2-1; D is unclear. The CDR3 has 11 amino acids. Germline CDR1 and CDR2: GTSNPN and SVGIG (reference sequence). V was trimmed by 1 base and J by 3 bases, leaving 1 base between them. Here the CDR3 reads CAWSDYNEQFF. CDR3 nucleotides: TGTGCCTGGAGTGACTACAATGAGCAGTTCTTC.

The J gene is TRBJ1-2, the V gene TRBV11-3; no clear D gene. CDR1 SGHNT and CDR2 YENEEA come from the germline V gene. V was cut by 0 bases and J by 8 bases, with 7 bases left in between. The CDR3 runs 12 residues. Here the CDR3 reads CASSLEGRGYTF. The DNA of the CDR3 is TGTGCCAGCAGCTTAGAAGGCCGGGGCTACACCTTC.

This chain uses TRBV27 with TRBJ1-1, with 8 bases identical to TRBD1. J was trimmed by 0 bases and V by 5 bases; bases with no gene match: 5. The CDR3 covers 15 residues. Germline V gene lookup returns CDR1 MNHEY and CDR2 SMNVEV (reference sequence). The CDR3: CASSLRTGMNTEAFF. CDR3 sequence (DNA): TGTGCCAGCAGTCTCCGGACAGGGATGAACACTGAAGCTTTCTTT.

V and J are TRBV12-3 or TRBV12-4 and TRBJ2-1, with D possibly called TRBD1 or TRBD2 (5 bases each). Trimming pared 9 bases from V and 9 bases from J, leaving 12 bases between. The CDR3 loop spans 11 amino acids. CDR3 sequence (DNA): TGTGCCAGTGGGGGAATTGGTGAGCAGTTCTTC. Amino acids: CASGGIGEQFF.

This sequence joins TRBV15 and TRBJ2-7; D unresolved. The germline gives CDR1 LNHNV, CDR2 YYDKDF (reference sequence). The CDR3 runs to 17 residues. With 0 bases removed from V and 2 bases from J, the gap between germline ends came to 17 bases. CDR3 amino acids: CATSRDPKFKGPYEQYF. The CDR3 DNA reads TGTGCCACCAGCAGAGACCCCAAATTCAAGGGTCCCTACGAGCAGTACTTC.

The rearrangement joins TRBV7-2 to TRBJ1-2; TRBD1 aligns across 7 bases. There are 14 residues in the CDR3. Germline loops: CDR1 SGHTA, CDR2 FQGNSA. Unmatched junction bases numbered 3, after V lost 3 bases and J lost 2 bases. The CDR3 DNA is TGTGCCAGCAGCTTGTCCAGGGGGAACTATGGCTACACCTTC. This sequence encodes CASSLSRGNYGYTF.

The chain combines TRBV6-1 with TRBJ1-1; possibly TRBD1 for D (6 bases). V was clipped by 0 bases and J by 1 base, with 9 bases between them. This CDR3 is built from 15 residues. Germline V gene lookup returns CDR1 MNHNS and CDR2 SASEGT. In DNA, the CDR3 is TGTGCCAGCAGTGAAGCGTGGGGGGCGAACACTGAAGCTTTCTTT. Its protein product is CASSEAWGANTEAFF.

This clone was counted a few times. The V call is TRBV5-1, the J call TRBJ2-2; 13 bases match TRBD2. Per germline, CDR1 SGHRS and CDR2 YFSETQ. CDR3 length equals 16 residues. The V and J ends lost 3 bases and 6 bases, in that order; junction bases with no gene match: 5. The CDR3 sequence is CASSSGLAGVSGELFF. As DNA, the CDR3 is TGCGCCAGCAGCTCAGGACTAGCGGGGGTATCCGGGGAGCTGTTTTTT.

This rearrangement joins TRBV3-1 (or the pseudogene TRBV3-2) to TRBJ1-1; 8 bases line up with TRBD1. V lost 1 base and J lost 7; bases outside the gene matches: 8. CDR3 length: 15 amino acids. CDR1 and CDR2 (germline): LGHDT, YNNKEL (reference sequence). Here the CDR3 DNA reads TGTGCCAGCAGCCAAGGTTATGGGACAGGCGTTGAAGCTTTCTTT. It translates to CASSQGYGTGVEAFF.

The chain carries TRBV2 and TRBJ2-1; 10 nucleotides align to TRBD2. V lost 7 bases and J lost 4; bases outside the gene matches: 4. The CDR3 consists of 14 residues. Germline V CDR1 and CDR2: SNHLY, FYNNEI. In nucleotides, the CDR3 is TGTGCCAGCAATTTACTAGCGGGGTACAATGAGCAGTTCTTC. Encoded protein: CASNLLAGYNEQFF.

This chain connects TRBV9 to TRBJ1-6; D unclear. Trimming stripped 3 bases from V and 12 bases from J, with 19 bases between. Germline V gives CDR1 SGDLS, CDR2 YYNGEE. The CDR3 contains 15 residues. CDR3 DNA sequence: TGTGCCAGCAGCGATAGCCAGGCAATATTAGGACCCCTCCACTTT. Translation gives CASSDSQAILGPLHF.

The chain links TRBV5-4 to TRBJ2-2; 7 bases line up with TRBD2. The germline V gene encodes CDR1 SGHNT and CDR2 YYREEE (reference sequence). The V segment lost 3 bases and the J segment 0 bases; nucleotides outside the gene matches: 5. This CDR3 spans 16 amino acids. The CDR3 here is CASSSQGLANTGELFF. DNA for the CDR3: TGTGCCAGCAGCTCCCAAGGACTAGCGAACACCGGGGAGCTGTTTTTT.

The chain couples TRBV18 to TRBJ2-3, with D tentatively TRBD1 or TRBD2 (5 bases each). CDR3 length: 14 amino acids. V was cut by 4 bases and J by 3 bases, with 11 bases left in between. Germline V gene data show CDR1 as KGHSH and CDR2 as LQKENI. CDR3 amino acids: CASSLGTGTDTQYF. DNA for the CDR3: TGTGCCAGCTCACTCGGGACCGGGACAGATACGCAGTATTTT. Based on the CDR3 plus reference TRBV18 and TRBJ2-3, the full variable domain is NAGVMQNPRHLVRRRGQEARLRCSPMKGHSHVYWYRQLPEEGLKFMVYLQKENIIDESGMPKERFSAEFPKEGPSILRIQQVVRGDSAAYFCASSLGTGTDTQYFGPGTRLTVL.

The rearrangement joins TRBV19 to TRBJ1-4; D is unclear. V was trimmed by 5 bases and J by 7 bases, leaving 11 bases between them. CDR1 and CDR2 from the germline V gene are LNHDA and SQIVND (reference sequence). This CDR3 contains 13 residues. The CDR3 DNA reads TGTGCCAGTAGTGGGAGGGCGTCTGAAAAACTGTTTTTT. Protein product: CASSGRASEKLFF.

The rearrangement joins TRBV15 to TRBJ1-2, with D perhaps TRBD1 (6 bases). This CDR3 has 14 residues. Trimming left V 5 bases short and J 7 bases short, with 17 bases between. Germline CDR1 reads LNHNV; CDR2 reads YYDKDF (reference sequence). In DNA, the CDR3 is TGTGCCACCAGCCGCGAGGGGGGATCACTTGGCTACACCTTC. As protein: CATSREGGSLGYTF.

This clone was counted once. This sequence joins TRBV21-1 and TRBJ2-7; TRBD1, the table's D call, lacks a check against the DNA. TRBV21-1 is a listed pseudogene. This CDR3 comprises 16 residues. DNA of the CDR3: TGTGCCAGCAGCAAAGTAGTGCGGACAGGGGGCTACGAGCAGTACTTC. The encoded protein is CASSKVVRTGGYEQYF.